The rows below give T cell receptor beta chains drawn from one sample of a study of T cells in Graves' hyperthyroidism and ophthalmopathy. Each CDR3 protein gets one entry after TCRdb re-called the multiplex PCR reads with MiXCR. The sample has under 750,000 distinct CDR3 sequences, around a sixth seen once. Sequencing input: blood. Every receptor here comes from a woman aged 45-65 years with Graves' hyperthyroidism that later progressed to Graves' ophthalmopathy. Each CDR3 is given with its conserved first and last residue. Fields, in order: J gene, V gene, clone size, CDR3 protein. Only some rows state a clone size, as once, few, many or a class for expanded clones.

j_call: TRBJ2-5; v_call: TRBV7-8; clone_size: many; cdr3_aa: CASSPPPGWEETQYF
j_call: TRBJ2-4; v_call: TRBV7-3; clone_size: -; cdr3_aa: CASSLGPSDIQYF
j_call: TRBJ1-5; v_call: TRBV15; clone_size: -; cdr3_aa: CATSRAFVTRADQPQHF
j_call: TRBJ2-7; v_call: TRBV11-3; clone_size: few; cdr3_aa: CASSSPTSYEQYF
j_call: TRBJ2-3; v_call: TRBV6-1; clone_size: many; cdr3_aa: CASSDWERSLAQYF
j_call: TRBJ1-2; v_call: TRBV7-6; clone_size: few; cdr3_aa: CASSLDPGGSYGYTF
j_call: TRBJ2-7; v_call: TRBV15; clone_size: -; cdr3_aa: CATSRGNRDSYEQYF
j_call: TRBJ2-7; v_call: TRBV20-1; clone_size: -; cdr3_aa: CSARDVETYEQYF
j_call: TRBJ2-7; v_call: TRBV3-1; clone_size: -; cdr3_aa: CASSQANYEQYF
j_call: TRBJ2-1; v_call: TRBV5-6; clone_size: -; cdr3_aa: CASSYDDRVDNEQFF
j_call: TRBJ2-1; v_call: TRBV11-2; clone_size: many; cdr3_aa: CASSLDRDRGGDEQFF
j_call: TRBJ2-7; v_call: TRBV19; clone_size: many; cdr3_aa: CASSMGQVNYEQYF
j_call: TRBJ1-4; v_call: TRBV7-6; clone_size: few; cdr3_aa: CASRDGMNEKLFF
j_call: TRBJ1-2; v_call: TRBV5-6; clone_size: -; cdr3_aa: CVSSLQGASTVSSTF
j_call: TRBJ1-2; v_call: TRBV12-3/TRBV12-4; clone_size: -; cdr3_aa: CASSLTDYSYTF
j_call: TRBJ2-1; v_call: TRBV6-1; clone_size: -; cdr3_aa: CASSLGAWDEQFF
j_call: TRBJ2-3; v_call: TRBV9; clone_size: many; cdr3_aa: CASSFSTGLPDTQYF
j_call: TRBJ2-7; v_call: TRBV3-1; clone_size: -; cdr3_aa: CASSQDPTDYEQYF
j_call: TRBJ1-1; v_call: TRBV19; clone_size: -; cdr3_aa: CATNDRGKGEAFF
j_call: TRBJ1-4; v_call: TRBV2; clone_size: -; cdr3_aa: CASSSSVETTNEKLFF
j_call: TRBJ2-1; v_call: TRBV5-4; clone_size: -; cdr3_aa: CASSFGLAGGGSYNEQFF
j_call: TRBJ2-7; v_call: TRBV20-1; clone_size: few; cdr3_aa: CSARGASYEQYF
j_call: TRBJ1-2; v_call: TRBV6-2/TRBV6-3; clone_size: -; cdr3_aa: CASSYAGTKDYTF
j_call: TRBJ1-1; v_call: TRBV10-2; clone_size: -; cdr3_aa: CASRRGGSRFIAEAFF
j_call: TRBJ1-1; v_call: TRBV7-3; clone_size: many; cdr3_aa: CASSLTGTTSQLAFF
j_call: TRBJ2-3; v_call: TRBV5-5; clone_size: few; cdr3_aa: CASRGQLSSTDTQYF
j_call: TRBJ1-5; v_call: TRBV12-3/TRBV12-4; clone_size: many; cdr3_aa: CASSSLADRVNQPQHF
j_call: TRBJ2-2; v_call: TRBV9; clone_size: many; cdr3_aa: CASSPVAGDTGELFF
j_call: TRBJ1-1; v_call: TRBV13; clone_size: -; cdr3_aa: CASSLGPREVVTEAFF
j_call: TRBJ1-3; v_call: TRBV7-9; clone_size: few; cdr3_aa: CASSLEFESGNTIYF
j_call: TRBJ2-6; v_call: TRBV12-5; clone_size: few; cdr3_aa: CASGLSGANVLTF
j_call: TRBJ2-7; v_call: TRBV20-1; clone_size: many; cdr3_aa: CSAPTGDSYEQYF
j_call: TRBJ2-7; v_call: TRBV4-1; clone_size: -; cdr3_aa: CASSQEVGEQYF
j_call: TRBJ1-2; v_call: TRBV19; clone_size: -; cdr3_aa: CASQGRGYTF
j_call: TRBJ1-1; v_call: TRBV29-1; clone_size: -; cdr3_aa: CSVVWVNTEAFF
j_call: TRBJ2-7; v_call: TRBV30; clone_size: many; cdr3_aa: CACPGKRTYEQYF
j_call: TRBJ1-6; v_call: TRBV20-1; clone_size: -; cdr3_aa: CSANGRWDYNSPLHF
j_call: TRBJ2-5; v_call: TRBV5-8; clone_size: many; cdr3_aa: CASLLSGGETQYF
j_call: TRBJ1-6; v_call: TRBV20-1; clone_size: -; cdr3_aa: CSASGDSPTLHF
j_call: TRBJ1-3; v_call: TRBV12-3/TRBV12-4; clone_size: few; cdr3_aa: CASSFPASGGFTIYF
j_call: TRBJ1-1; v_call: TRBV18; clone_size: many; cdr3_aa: CASSPSGTDLNTEAFF
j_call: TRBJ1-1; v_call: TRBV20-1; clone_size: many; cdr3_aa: CSAGTDNTEAFF
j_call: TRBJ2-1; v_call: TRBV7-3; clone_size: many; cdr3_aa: CASSLQGLPYNEQFF
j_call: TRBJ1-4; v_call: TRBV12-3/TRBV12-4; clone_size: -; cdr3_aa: CASRTRGKNEKLFF
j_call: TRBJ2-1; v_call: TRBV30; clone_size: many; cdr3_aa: CAWSIQGAYDEQFF
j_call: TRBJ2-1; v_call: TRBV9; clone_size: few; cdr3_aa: CASSVRGGAGNEQFF
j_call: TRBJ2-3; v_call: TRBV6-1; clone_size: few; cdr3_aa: CASRDSGTDTQYF
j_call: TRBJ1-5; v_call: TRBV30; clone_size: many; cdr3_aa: CAWRNLGGNQPQHF
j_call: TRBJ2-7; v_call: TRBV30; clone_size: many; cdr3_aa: CAWTPGLVIHEQYF
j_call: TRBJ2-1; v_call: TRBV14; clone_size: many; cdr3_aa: CASSQVKAYNEQFF
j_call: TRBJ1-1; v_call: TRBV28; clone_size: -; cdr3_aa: CASSLGPPGISEAFF
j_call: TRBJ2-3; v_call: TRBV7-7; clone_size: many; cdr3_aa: CASSSTPRGLGTDTQYF
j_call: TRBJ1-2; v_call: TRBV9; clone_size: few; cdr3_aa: CASSAGPRGGYTF
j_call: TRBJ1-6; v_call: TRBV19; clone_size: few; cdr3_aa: CASTPWGGALALHF
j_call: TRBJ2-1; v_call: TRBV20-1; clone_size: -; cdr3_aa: CSARRDRGYNEQFF
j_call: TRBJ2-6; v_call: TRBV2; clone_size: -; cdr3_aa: CASSDPTGGVGANVLTF
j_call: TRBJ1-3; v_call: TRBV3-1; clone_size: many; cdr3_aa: CASSLNAGAGNTIYF